Listed below are T cell receptor beta chains from one sample, sequenced in a study of CD4 T cells in relation to SARS-CoV-2 and coronaviruses. TCRdb keeps only in-frame clones here, not all; method: immunoSEQ multiplex PCR. The sample lists 25,000 to 30,000 clones, roughly four fifths seen once, with more than 9% in the top ten. Their cognate antigens are unknown. Sequences were obtained from CD4+ T cells from PBMCs, cultured in vitro. The receptors here all came from a human donor in good health. CDR3s include the opening cysteine and the closing phenylalanine or tryptophan.

v_gene	j_gene	CDR3aa
TRBV10-1	TRBJ2-3	CASSDGLAGADTQYF
TRBV11-2	TRBJ1-2	CASSLSGANYGYTF
TRBV3-1/TRBV3-2	TRBJ1-5	CASSPTLDGAAGPQHF
TRBV5-6	TRBJ2-7	CASSLEGTRVANYEQYF
TRBV29-1	TRBJ1-2	CSVEAQVTNYGYTF
TRBV5-6	TRBJ1-2	CASSETGTGVNYGYTF
TRBV7-9	TRBJ2-1	CASSYGTSGRVYEQFF
TRBV7-3	TRBJ2-1	CASSLNPGGSGSVGEQFF
TRBV5-4	TRBJ2-1	CASGFVSFSYNEQFF
TRBV9	TRBJ1-4	CASSVQGGLSEKLFF
TRBV5-6	TRBJ2-2	CASSLWDSGDGELFF